Listed below are T cell receptor beta chains from one sample, sequenced in a study of technical replicates of blood from a handful of donors. The method was immunoSEQ multiplex PCR; TCRdb's version includes in-frame clones alone and lacks a portion of them. The sample holds approximately 75,000 clones, 75% to 90% seen once. The sample comprised PBMCs. The origin of the receptors is a human donor in good health. Some clones in this sample may be carry-over from other donors' samples. The CDR3 runs from the conserved cysteine through the conserved F or W. Each record gives: V gene, clone size, D gene, J gene, CDR3 protein, CDR3 DNA. A D gene is named only where the DNA matches it firmly. The size of a clone is reported for some rows only, either as once, few or many, or as a class for expanded clones.

v_call: TRBV30
clone_size: NA
d_call: NA
j_call: TRBJ2-5
cdr3_aa: CAWSVGPLGTQYF
cdr3_nt: TGTGCCTGGAGTGTAGGCCCTCTAGGGACCCAGTACTTC

v_call: TRBV6-6
clone_size: NA
d_call: NA
j_call: TRBJ2-3
cdr3_aa: CASSLTGIDTDTQYF
cdr3_nt: TGTGCCAGCAGCCTGACGGGTATCGACACAGATACGCAGTATTTT

v_call: TRBV6-1
clone_size: NA
d_call: TRBD2
j_call: TRBJ2-1
cdr3_aa: CASSEAKLLGGLAGPYNEQFF
cdr3_nt: TGTGCCAGCAGTGAAGCGAAGCTGTTGGGGGGACTAGCGGGGCCGTACAATGAGCAGTTCTTC

v_call: TRBV7-3
clone_size: medium-sized
d_call: TRBD2
j_call: TRBJ2-1
cdr3_aa: CASSPYPGLTTRDEQFF
cdr3_nt: TGTGCCAGCAGCCCCTATCCGGGACTAACGACCAGAGATGAGCAGTTCTTC

v_call: TRBV4-3
clone_size: NA
d_call: NA
j_call: TRBJ2-3
cdr3_aa: CASSQSNGGSITDTQYF
cdr3_nt: TGCGCCAGCAGCCAGTCTAATGGGGGCAGTATCACAGATACGCAGTATTTT

v_call: TRBV6-5
clone_size: NA
d_call: NA
j_call: TRBJ2-3
cdr3_aa: CASSFSGTNTDTQYF
cdr3_nt: TGTGCCAGCAGTTTTAGCGGAACCAACACAGATACGCAGTATTTT

v_call: TRBV11-2
clone_size: NA
d_call: TRBD2
j_call: TRBJ2-1
cdr3_aa: CASSPRQRGANNEQFF
cdr3_nt: TGTGCCAGCAGCCCAAGGCAGCGGGGGGCAAACAATGAGCAGTTCTTC

v_call: TRBV29-1
clone_size: NA
d_call: NA
j_call: TRBJ1-2
cdr3_aa: CSVAGVANYGYTF
cdr3_nt: TGCAGCGTTGCGGGGGTAGCTAACTATGGCTACACCTTC

v_call: TRBV11-2
clone_size: NA
d_call: NA
j_call: TRBJ1-1
cdr3_aa: CASSSTVNTEAFF
cdr3_nt: TGTGCCAGCAGCTCGACAGTGAACACTGAAGCTTTCTTT

v_call: TRBV6-5
clone_size: few
d_call: NA
j_call: TRBJ1-2
cdr3_aa: CASSYSITTGDGYTF
cdr3_nt: TGTGCCAGCAGTTACTCGATTACCACGGGGGATGGCTACACCTTC

v_call: TRBV29-1
clone_size: NA
d_call: NA
j_call: TRBJ1-2
cdr3_aa: CSVGWRNYGYTF
cdr3_nt: TGCAGCGTTGGGTGGCGGAACTATGGCTACACCTTC

v_call: TRBV29-1
clone_size: NA
d_call: NA
j_call: TRBJ1-2
cdr3_aa: CSVLRGLGSYGYTF
cdr3_nt: TGCAGCGTCCTGCGGGGCCTGGGTAGCTATGGCTACACCTTC

v_call: TRBV9
clone_size: once
d_call: TRBD1
j_call: TRBJ1-1
cdr3_aa: CASSAVQGRNTEAFF
cdr3_nt: TGTGCCAGCAGCGCTGTACAGGGGAGGAACACTGAAGCTTTCTTT

v_call: TRBV29-1
clone_size: NA
d_call: TRBD1
j_call: TRBJ2-7
cdr3_aa: CSVAGTGGDEQYF
cdr3_nt: TGCAGCGTTGCGGGGACAGGGGGTGACGAGCAGTACTTC

v_call: TRBV5-1
clone_size: NA
d_call: NA
j_call: TRBJ1-4
cdr3_aa: CASSLGQQHVRATNEKLFF
cdr3_nt: TGCGCCAGCAGCTTGGGACAGCAGCATGTCCGTGCAACTAATGAAAAACTGTTTTTT

v_call: TRBV7-2
clone_size: NA
d_call: NA
j_call: TRBJ2-7
cdr3_aa: CASSSSFYEQYF
cdr3_nt: TGTGCCAGCAGCTCCTCCTTTTACGAGCAGTACTTC

v_call: TRBV5-1
clone_size: few
d_call: TRBD2
j_call: TRBJ2-1
cdr3_aa: CASSSSGGYNEQFF
cdr3_nt: TGCGCCAGCAGCAGTAGCGGGGGTTACAATGAGCAGTTCTTC

v_call: TRBV5-4
clone_size: NA
d_call: NA
j_call: TRBJ2-3
cdr3_aa: CASSPRRLLHSPSTDTQYF
cdr3_nt: TGTGCCAGCAGCCCAAGGCGACTGCTACATTCCCCTAGCACAGATACGCAGTATTTT

v_call: TRBV13
clone_size: NA
d_call: TRBD2
j_call: TRBJ2-1
cdr3_aa: CASSTPGTSFNEQFF
cdr3_nt: TGTGCCAGCAGCACCCCCGGGACTAGCTTCAATGAGCAGTTCTTC

v_call: TRBV2
clone_size: NA
d_call: TRBD1
j_call: TRBJ2-1
cdr3_aa: CASRAGQGPYNEQFF
cdr3_nt: TGTGCCAGCAGGGCCGGACAGGGTCCCTACAATGAGCAGTTCTTC

v_call: TRBV18
clone_size: NA
d_call: NA
j_call: TRBJ1-5
cdr3_aa: CASSVEPAGRNQPQHF
cdr3_nt: TGTGCCAGCTCCGTAGAACCCGCAGGGCGCAATCAGCCCCAGCATTTT

v_call: TRBV7-9
clone_size: NA
d_call: TRBD1
j_call: TRBJ2-1
cdr3_aa: CASSSATPGTGYNEQFF
cdr3_nt: TGTGCCAGCAGCTCCGCAACCCCTGGGACAGGCTACAATGAGCAGTTCTTC

v_call: TRBV6-5
clone_size: NA
d_call: TRBD1
j_call: TRBJ1-2
cdr3_aa: CASSYQGGYGYTF
cdr3_nt: TGTGCCAGCAGTTACCAGGGGGGCTATGGCTACACCTTC

v_call: TRBV4-2
clone_size: NA
d_call: TRBD1
j_call: TRBJ2-7
cdr3_aa: CASSQALGDRDHEQYF
cdr3_nt: TGTGCCAGCAGCCAAGCCCTGGGGGACAGGGACCACGAGCAGTACTTC

v_call: TRBV6-5
clone_size: NA
d_call: NA
j_call: TRBJ1-6
cdr3_aa: CASTQGGNSPLHF
cdr3_nt: TGTGCCAGCACCCAAGGAGGGAATTCACCCCTCCACTTT

v_call: TRBV29-1
clone_size: NA
d_call: TRBD1
j_call: TRBJ2-5
cdr3_aa: CSVATGGFETQYF
cdr3_nt: TGCAGCGTAGCCACAGGGGGCTTCGAGACCCAGTACTTC

v_call: TRBV29-1
clone_size: many
d_call: NA
j_call: TRBJ2-1
cdr3_aa: CSVEDRNEQFF
cdr3_nt: TGCAGCGTTGAAGATCGGAATGAGCAGTTCTTC

v_call: TRBV4-3
clone_size: NA
d_call: NA
j_call: TRBJ2-3
cdr3_aa: CASSQDRDLQDTQYF
cdr3_nt: TGCGCCAGCAGCCAAGACCGGGACTTACAGGATACGCAGTATTTT

v_call: TRBV15
clone_size: NA
d_call: NA
j_call: TRBJ2-1
cdr3_aa: CATSRLQEYNEQFF
cdr3_nt: TGTGCCACCAGCAGACTACAGGAATACAATGAGCAGTTCTTC

v_call: TRBV5-8
clone_size: once
d_call: NA
j_call: TRBJ2-2
cdr3_aa: CASSLPQTYTGELFF
cdr3_nt: TGTGCCAGCAGCTTACCGCAGACTTACACCGGGGAGCTGTTTTTT

v_call: TRBV5-4
clone_size: NA
d_call: TRBD1
j_call: TRBJ2-1
cdr3_aa: CASKSDRTGSYNEQFF
cdr3_nt: TGTGCCAGCAAATCGGATCGGACAGGGTCCTACAATGAGCAGTTCTTC